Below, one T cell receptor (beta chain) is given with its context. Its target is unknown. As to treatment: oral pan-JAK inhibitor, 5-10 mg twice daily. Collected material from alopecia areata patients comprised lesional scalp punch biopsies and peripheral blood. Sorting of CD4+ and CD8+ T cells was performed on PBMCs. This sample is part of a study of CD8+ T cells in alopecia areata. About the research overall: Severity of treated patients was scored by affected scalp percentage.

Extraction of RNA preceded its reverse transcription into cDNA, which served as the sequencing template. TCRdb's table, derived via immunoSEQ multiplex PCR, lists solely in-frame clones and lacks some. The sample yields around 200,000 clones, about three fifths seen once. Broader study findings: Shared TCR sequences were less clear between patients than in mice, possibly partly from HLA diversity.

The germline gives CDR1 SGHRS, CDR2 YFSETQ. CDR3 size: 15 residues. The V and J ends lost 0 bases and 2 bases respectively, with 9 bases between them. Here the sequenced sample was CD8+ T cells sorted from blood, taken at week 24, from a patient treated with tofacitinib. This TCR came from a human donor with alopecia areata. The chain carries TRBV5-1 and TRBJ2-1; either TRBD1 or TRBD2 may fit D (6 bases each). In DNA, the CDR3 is TGCGCCAGCAGCTTGGAGGGGGGTCCCTACAATGAGCAGTTCTTC. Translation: CASSLEGGPYNEQFF.